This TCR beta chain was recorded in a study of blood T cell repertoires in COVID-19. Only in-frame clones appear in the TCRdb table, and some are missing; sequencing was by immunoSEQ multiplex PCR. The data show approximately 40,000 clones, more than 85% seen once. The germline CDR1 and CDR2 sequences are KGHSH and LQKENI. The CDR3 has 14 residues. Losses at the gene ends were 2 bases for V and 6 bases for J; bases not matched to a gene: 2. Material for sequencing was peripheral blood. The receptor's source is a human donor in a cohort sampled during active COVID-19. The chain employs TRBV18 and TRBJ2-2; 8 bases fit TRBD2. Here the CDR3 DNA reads TGTGCCAGCTCACCAGGGACTAGTCCCGGGGAGCTGTTTTTT. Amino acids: CASSPGTSPGELFF.